This T cell receptor (beta chain) derives from a study of blood T cell repertoires in COVID-19. Whole-study context: Samples representing acute and convalescent COVID-19 were sourced from the United States, Italy and Spain. PBMCs, B-cell-depleted T cells, or T cells provided the cDNA or gDNA that made up the material.

Germline CDR1 reads WSHSY; CDR2 reads SAAADI. The junction had 9 bases not matched to a gene; V was cut back by 6 bases and J by 7 bases. CDR3 length: 15 amino acids. The Seattle patients joined while their infection was active and were tracked longitudinally afterward. As handled by the study authors: Cell counts per sample came from amplifying reference gene primers. The repertoire was sequenced with immunoSEQ multiplex PCR; TCRdb's copy has only in-frame clones and lacks some. Clone size and the V and J calls come from that table; the DNA yielded D and trimming. Found here are 130,000 or so clones, 84% of them singletons; the top ten hold around 9%.

The V call is TRBV10-2, the J call TRBJ1-4, with 9 bases fitting TRBD1. Material: peripheral blood. This clonotype was sampled from a man aged 25-40 years with COVID-19, enrolled during active disease. The CDR3 spells CASRDRDRVGEKLFF. In DNA, the CDR3 is TGCGCCAGCAGAGACCGGGACAGGGTTGGTGAAAAACTGTTTTTT.